Following are 6 T cell receptor beta chains from one sample sequenced in a study of blood T cell repertoires in COVID-19. TCRdb keeps only in-frame clones here, not all; method: immunoSEQ multiplex PCR. The profile shows 200,000 or so clones, around four fifths of them singletons. What was sequenced was peripheral blood. Receptor source: an elderly woman with COVID-19, enrolled during active disease.

V gene TRBV5-5 combines with J gene TRBJ2-1, with 9 bases matching TRBD2. This CDR3 is built from 16 residues. Germline values: CDR1 SGHKS, CDR2 YYEKEE (reference sequence). With V trimmed by 0 bases and J by 2 bases, 3 bases remained unmatched. The CDR3 DNA follows: TGTGCCAGCAGCTTGGGGCTAGCGGGGACCTACAATGAGCAGTTCTTC. Residues: CASSLGLAGTYNEQFF.

CDR3: CASSTIWATQETQYF. CDR3 nucleotides: TGTGCCAGTAGTACAATTTGGGCCACGCAAGAGACCCAGTACTTC. This chain links TRBV19 with TRBJ2-5; D not resolved. This CDR3 is built from 15 residues. The ends were cut back, 4 bases at V and 2 bases at J, with 14 bases in the middle. Germline CDR1 reads LNHDA; CDR2 reads SQIVND (reference sequence).

This clone appeared a single time. The chain couples TRBV2 to TRBJ2-7, with TRBD1 matching 7 bases. In germline, CDR1 is SNHLY, CDR2 FYNNEI. This CDR3 spans 15 amino acids. V shed 0 bases and J 4 bases; nucleotides not matched to a gene: 6. For the CDR3, the DNA is TGTGCCAGCAGTGAAGCCGGGCAGGGGGTTTACGAGCAGTACGTC. It translates to CASSEAGQGVYEQYV.

This rearrangement joins TRBV2 to TRBJ1-1; tentatively, D is TRBD1 (6 bases). The CDR3 runs to 13 residues. The V gene lost 7 bases and the J gene lost 2 bases, with 11 bases spanning the gap. Germline V gene data show CDR1 as SNHLY and CDR2 as FYNNEI. The CDR3 DNA follows: TGTGCCAGCAAGGGGGAAGTCAACACTGAAGCTTTCTTT. As protein: CASKGEVNTEAFF.

The genes are TRBV19 and TRBJ1-5, with TRBD1 matching 11 bases. The CDR3 loop spans 12 amino acids. CDR1 is LNHDA, CDR2 SQIVND, per germline (reference sequence). V shed 10 bases, J shed 7 bases, and the junction held 3 bases outside the gene matches. The CDR3 coding sequence is TGTGCCACCTGGACAGGGGGCCAGCCCCAGCATTTT. Residues: CATWTGGQPQHF.

The chain is built from TRBV11-2 and TRBJ1-1; TRBD1 matches 7 bases. V was clipped by 2 bases and J by 4 bases; unmatched bases: 4. The CDR3 loop spans 14 amino acids. Germline V gene lookup returns CDR1 SGHAT and CDR2 FQNNGV. CDR3 sequence (DNA): TGTGCCAGCAGCTTAACAGGGGCTGTCACTGAAGCTTTCTTT. Translation: CASSLTGAVTEAFF.